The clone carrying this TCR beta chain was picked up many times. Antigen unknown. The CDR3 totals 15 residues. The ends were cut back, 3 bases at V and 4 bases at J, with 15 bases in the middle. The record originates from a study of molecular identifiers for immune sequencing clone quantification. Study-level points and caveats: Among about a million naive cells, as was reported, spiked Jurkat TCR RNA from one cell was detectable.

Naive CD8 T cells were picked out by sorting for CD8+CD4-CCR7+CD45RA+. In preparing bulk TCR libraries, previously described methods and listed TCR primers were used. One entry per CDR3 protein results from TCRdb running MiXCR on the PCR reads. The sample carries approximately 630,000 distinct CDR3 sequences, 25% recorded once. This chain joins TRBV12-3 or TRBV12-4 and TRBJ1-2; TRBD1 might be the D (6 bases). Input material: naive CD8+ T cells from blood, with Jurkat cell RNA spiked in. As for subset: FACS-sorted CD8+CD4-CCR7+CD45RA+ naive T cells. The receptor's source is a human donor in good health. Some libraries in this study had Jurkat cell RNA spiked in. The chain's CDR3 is CASSFAPGHSYGYTF. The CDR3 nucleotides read TGTGCCAGCAGTTTTGCCCCGGGACACTCCTATGGCTACACCTTC.